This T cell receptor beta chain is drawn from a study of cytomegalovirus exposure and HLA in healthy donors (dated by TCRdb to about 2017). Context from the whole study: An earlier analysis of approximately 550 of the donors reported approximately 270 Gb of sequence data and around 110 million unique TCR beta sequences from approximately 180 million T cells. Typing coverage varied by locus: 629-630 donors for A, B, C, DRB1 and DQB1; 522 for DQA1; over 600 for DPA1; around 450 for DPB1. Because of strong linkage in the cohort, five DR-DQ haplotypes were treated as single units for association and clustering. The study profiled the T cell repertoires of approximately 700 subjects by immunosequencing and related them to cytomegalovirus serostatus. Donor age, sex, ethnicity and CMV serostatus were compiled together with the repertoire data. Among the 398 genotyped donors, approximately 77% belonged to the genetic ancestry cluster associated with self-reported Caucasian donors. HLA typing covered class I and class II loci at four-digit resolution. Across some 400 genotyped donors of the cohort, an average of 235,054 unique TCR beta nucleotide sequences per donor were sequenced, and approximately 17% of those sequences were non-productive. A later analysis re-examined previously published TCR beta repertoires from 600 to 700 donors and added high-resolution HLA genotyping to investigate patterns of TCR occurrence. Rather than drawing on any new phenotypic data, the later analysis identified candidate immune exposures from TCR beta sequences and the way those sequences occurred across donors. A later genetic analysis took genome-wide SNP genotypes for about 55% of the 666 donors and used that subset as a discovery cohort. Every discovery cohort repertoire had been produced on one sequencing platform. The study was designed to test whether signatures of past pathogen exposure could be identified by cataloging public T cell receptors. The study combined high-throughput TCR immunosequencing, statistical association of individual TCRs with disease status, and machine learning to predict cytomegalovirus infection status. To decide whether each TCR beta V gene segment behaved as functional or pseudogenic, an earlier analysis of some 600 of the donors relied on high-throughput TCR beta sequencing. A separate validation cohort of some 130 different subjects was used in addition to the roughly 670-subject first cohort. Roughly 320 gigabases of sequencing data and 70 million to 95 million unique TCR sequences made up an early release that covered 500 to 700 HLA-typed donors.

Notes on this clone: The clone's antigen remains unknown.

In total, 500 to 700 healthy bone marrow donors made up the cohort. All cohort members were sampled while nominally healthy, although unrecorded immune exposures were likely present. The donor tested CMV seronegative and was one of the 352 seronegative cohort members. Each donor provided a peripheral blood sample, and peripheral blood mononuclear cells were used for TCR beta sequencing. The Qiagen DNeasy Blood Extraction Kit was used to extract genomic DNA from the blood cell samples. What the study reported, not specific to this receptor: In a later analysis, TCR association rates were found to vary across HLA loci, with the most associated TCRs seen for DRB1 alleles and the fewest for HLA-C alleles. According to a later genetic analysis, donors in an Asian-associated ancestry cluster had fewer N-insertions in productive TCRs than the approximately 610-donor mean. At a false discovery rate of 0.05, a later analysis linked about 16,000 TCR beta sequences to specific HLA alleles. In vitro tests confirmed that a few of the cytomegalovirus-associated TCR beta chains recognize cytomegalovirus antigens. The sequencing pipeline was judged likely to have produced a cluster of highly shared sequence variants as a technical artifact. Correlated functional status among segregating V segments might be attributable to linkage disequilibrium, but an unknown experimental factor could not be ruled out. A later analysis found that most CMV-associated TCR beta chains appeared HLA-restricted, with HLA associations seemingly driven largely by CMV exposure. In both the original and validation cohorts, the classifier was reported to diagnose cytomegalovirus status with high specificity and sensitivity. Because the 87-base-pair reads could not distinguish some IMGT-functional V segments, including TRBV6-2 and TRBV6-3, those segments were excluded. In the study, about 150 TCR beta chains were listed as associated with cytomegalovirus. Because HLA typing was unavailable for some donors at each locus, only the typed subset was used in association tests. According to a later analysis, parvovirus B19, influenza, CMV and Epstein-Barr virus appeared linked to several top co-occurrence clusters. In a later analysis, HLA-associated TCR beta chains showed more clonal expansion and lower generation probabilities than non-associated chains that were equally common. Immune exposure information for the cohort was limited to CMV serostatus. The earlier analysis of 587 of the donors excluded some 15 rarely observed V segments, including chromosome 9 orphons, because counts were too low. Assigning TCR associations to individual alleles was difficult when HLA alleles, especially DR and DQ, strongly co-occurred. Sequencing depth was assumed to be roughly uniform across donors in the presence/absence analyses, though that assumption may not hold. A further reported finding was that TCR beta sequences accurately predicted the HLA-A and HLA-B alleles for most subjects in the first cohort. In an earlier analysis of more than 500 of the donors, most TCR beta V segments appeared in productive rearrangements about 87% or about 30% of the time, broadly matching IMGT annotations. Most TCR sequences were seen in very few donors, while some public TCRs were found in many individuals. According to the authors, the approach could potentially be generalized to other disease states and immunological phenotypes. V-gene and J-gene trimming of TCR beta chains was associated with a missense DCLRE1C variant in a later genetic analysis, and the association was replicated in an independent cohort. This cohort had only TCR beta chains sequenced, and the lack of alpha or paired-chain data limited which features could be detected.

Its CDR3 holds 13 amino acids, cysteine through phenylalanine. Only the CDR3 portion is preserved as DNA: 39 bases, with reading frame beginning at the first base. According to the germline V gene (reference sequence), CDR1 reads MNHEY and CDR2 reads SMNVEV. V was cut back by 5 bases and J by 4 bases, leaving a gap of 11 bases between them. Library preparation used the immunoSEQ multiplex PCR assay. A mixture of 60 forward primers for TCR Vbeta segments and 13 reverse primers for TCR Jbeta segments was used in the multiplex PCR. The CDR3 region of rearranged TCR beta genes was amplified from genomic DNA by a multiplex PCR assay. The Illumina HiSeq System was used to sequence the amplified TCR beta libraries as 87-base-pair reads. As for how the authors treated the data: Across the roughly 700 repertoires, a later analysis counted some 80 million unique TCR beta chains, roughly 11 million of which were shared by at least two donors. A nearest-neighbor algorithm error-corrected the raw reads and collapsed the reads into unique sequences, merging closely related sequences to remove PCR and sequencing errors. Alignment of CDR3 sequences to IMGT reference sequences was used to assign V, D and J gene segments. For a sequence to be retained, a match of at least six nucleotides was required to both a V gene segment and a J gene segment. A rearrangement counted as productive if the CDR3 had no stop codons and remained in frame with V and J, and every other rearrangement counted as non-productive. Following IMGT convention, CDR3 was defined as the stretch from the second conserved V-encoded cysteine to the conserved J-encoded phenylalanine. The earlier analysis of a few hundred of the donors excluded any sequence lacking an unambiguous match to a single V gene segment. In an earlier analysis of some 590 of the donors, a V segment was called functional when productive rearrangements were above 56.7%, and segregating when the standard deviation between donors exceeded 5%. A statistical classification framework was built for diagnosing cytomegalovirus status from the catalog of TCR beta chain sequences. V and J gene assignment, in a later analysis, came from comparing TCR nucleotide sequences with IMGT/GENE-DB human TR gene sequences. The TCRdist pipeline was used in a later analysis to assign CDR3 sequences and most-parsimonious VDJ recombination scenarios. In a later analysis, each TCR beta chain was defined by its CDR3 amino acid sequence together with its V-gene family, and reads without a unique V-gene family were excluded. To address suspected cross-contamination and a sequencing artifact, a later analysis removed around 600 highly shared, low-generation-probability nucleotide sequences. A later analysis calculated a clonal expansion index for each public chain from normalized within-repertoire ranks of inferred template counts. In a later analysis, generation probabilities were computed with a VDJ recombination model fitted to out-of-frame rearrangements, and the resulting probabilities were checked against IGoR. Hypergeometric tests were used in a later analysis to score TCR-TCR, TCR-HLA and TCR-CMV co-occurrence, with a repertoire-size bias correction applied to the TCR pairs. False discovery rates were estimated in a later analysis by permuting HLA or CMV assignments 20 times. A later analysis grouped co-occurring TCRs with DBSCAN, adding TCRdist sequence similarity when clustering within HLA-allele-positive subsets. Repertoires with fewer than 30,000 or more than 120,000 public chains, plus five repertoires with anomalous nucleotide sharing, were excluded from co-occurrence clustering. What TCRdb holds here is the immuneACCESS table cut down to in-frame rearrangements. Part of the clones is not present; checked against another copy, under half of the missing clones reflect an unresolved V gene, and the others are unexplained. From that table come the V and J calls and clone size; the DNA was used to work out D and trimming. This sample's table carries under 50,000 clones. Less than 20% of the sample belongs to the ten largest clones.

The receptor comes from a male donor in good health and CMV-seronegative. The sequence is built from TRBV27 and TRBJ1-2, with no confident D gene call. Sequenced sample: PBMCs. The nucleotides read TGTGCCAGCAGTCCGAGGGCTGGCTATGGCTACACCTTC. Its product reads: CASSPRAGYGYTF.